This is a list of T cell receptor beta chains from one sample in a study of blood T cell repertoires in COVID-19. Sequencing used immunoSEQ multiplex PCR; TCRdb keeps in-frame clones, though not all of them. The table lists approximately 250,000 clones, about 91% of them singletons, with 0.95% to 1.5% in the top ten. Sequenced sample: PBMCs or T cells enriched from blood (not recorded which). These receptors came from a woman in her thirties or forties with acute COVID-19. CDR3s include the opening cysteine and the closing phenylalanine or tryptophan. The D gene is left open where the match is weak. The size entry is marked missing in some rows and otherwise reads once, few, many or a size class.

size	V	length	J	D	DNA	CDR3
-	TRBV11-3	14	TRBJ2-1	-	TGTGCCAGCAGCCGGAGGACCATGGGCAATGAGCAGTTCTTC	CASSRRTMGNEQFF
-	TRBV18	15	TRBJ1-1	TRBD1	TGTGCCAGCTCACCACCGGGACAGATGGACACTGAAGCTTTCTTT	CASSPPGQMDTEAFF
-	TRBV5-1	15	TRBJ1-2	-	TGCGCCAGCAGCTTGGTGGCAGGGCTTAACTATGGCTACACCTTC	CASSLVAGLNYGYTF
-	TRBV7-9	15	TRBJ1-3	-	TGTGCCAGCAGCTTAGAGGGACAAGCTGGAAACACCATATATTTT	CASSLEGQAGNTIYF
once	TRBV29-1	14	TRBJ2-3	TRBD2	TGCAGCGTCAAAGCGGGAGAGGCAACAGATACGCAGTATTTT	CSVKAGEATDTQYF
once	TRBV6-5	14	TRBJ1-4	-	TGTGCCAGCAGTTACTCGAAATCTCAGGGTGCACTGTTTTTT	CASSYSKSQGALFF
-	TRBV19	16	TRBJ2-2	TRBD1	TGTGCCAGTAGTTCGACGACAGGGGCGAACACCGGGGAGCTGTTTTTT	CASSSTTGANTGELFF
once	TRBV29-1	14	TRBJ2-7	TRBD1	TGCAGCGTTGTCAAGGGACAGGGGGCCTACGAGCAGTACTTC	CSVVKGQGAYEQYF
-	TRBV5-4	14	TRBJ2-5	-	TGTGCCAGCAGCTCCGGACTATATGGTGGGACCCAGTACTTC	CASSSGLYGGTQYF
-	TRBV18	18	TRBJ1-4	TRBD1	TGTGCCAGCTCACCCATAGTAACAGGGGGAGCGGCTAATGAAAAACTGTTTTTT	CASSPIVTGGAANEKLFF
-	TRBV28	12	TRBJ1-4	TRBD1	TGTGCCAGCACAGGGACAGGGGAAAAACTGTTTTTT	CASTGTGEKLFF
-	TRBV5-5	16	TRBJ2-1	-	TGTGCCAGCAGCCCAGGCGAGTCCAGGGAAGGATATGAGCAGTTCTTC	CASSPGESREGYEQFF
-	TRBV24-1	15	TRBJ1-2	TRBD1	TGTGCCACCAGTGGACAGGGTTTGGTTGGCTATGGCTACACCTTC	CATSGQGLVGYGYTF
-	TRBV9	19	TRBJ1-3	-	TGTGCCAGCAGCGTAGGCCCTACCCCGGCGGGGAGCTCTGGAAACACCATATATTTT	CASSVGPTPAGSSGNTIYF
-	TRBV28	14	TRBJ2-7	TRBD1	TGTGCCAGCAGCCCACAGGGGGTCTCCTACGAGCAGTACTTC	CASSPQGVSYEQYF
-	TRBV18	13	TRBJ1-2	-	TGTGCCAGCTCACCTGGGGGGGACTATGGCTACACCTTC	CASSPGGDYGYTF
few	TRBV4-1	15	TRBJ1-5	-	TGCGCCAGCAGCCAAGCGGGCGGGGGTCCTCAGCCCCAGCATTTT	CASSQAGGGPQPQHF
-	TRBV7-9	14	TRBJ1-2	-	TGTGCCAGCAGCTTCCGGGACATCGTCGATGGCTACACCTTC	CASSFRDIVDGYTF
-	TRBV2	15	TRBJ1-1	-	TGTGCCAGCAGTGAACGCGGCAGCCCGAACACTGAAGCTTTCTTT	CASSERGSPNTEAFF
-	TRBV5-8	15	TRBJ1-1	TRBD1	TGTGCCAGCAGATGGCAGGACAGGGGGAACACTGAAGCTTTCTTT	CASRWQDRGNTEAFF
-	TRBV7-9	15	TRBJ1-3	-	TGTGCCAGCAGCTTCGGGGAGCCCTCTGGAAACACCATATATTTT	CASSFGEPSGNTIYF
-	TRBV11-2	16	TRBJ1-1	-	TGTGCCAGCAGCTTTCGACAACTCGTGGGGAACACTGAAGCTTTCTTT	CASSFRQLVGNTEAFF
-	TRBV19	14	TRBJ2-1	TRBD2	TGTGCCAGTAGAACTAGCGGGGGTATACCTGAGCAGTTCTTC	CASRTSGGIPEQFF
-	TRBV6-5	14	TRBJ1-5	-	TGTGCCAGCATACTACAGAGAGGGGGACAGCCCCAGCATTTT	CASILQRGGQPQHF
-	TRBV7-9	16	TRBJ1-2	-	TGTGCCAGCAGCCCCCCTCCACGACAGGCGGGGGAGGGCTACACCTTC	CASSPPPRQAGEGYTF
-	TRBV7-3	14	TRBJ1-1	-	TGTGCCAGCAGCTTAACGGGGAGGAACACTGAAGCTTTCTTT	CASSLTGRNTEAFF
-	TRBV6-1	14	TRBJ2-2	-	TGTGCCAGCAGTCCAAGCGCGAACACCGGGGAGCTGTTTTTT	CASSPSANTGELFF